These 23 T cell receptor beta chains were all obtained from the same sample, sequenced in a study of radiation and T cells in renal cell carcinoma. Sequenced by immunoSEQ multiplex PCR; TCRdb stores in-frame clones only, minus some. There are about 170,000 clones in the sample; about 88% occur only once, and approximately 10% lies in the top ten. Noted time point: blood 4 weeks post-SBRT, at nephrectomy. Treatment in this sample: 15 Gy SBRT to primary tumor, nephrectomy 4 weeks later. Specimen: blood, collected from a patient whose treatment included radiotherapy and nephrectomy. All receptors come from a woman aged 50 to 60 with renal cell carcinoma.

V usage is TRBV13 and J usage is TRBJ2-1; 8 bases match TRBD2. Germline V CDR1 and CDR2: PRHDT, FYEKMQ (reference sequence). This CDR3 region has 16 residues. V gave up 2 bases and J gave up 7 bases; unmatched junction bases: 10. Here the CDR3 reads CASSLSGGVTWNEQFF. Here the CDR3 DNA reads TGTGCCAGCAGCTTAAGCGGGGGAGTAACGTGGAATGAGCAGTTCTTC.

This clone was picked up one time. The J gene is TRBJ2-6, the V gene TRBV6-5, with 7 positions matching TRBD1. The germline gives CDR1 MNHEY, CDR2 SVGAGI. The CDR3 has 15 residues. J lost 0 bases, V lost 6 bases, and 2 bases had no gene match. CDR3 in DNA: TGTGCCAGCAGAAGACAGGGCTCTGGGGCCAACGTCCTGACTTTC. Protein sequence: CASRRQGSGANVLTF.

The V call is TRBV5-1, the J call TRBJ1-1; D might be TRBD1 (6 bases). V lost 8 bases, J lost 6 bases, and 20 bases lay in between. CDR1 and CDR2 from the germline V gene are SGHRS and YFSETQ. The CDR3 loop spans 14 amino acids. The CDR3: CASYRDRGRPEAFF. The CDR3 DNA reads TGCGCCAGTTATAGGGACCGGGGGCGTCCTGAAGCTTTCTTT. Combining the CDR3 with reference TRBV5-1 and TRBJ1-1 gives the whole variable domain KAGVTQTPRYLIKTRGQQVTLSCSPISGHRSVSWYQQTPGQGLQFLFEYFSETQRNKGNFPGRFSGRQFSNSRSEMNVSTLELGDSALYLCASYRDRGRPEAFFGQGTRLTVV.

The chain employs TRBV28 and TRBJ1-2, with D possibly matching TRBD1 (6 bases). Germline CDR1 reads MDHEN; CDR2 reads SYDVKM. This CDR3 has 13 amino acids. The V and J ends lost 6 bases and 6 bases respectively, with 14 bases between them. CDR3 nucleotide sequence: TGTGCCAGCAGCCCCACCAGGGGTGATGGCTACACCTTC. Residues: CASSPTRGDGYTF.

The chain is built from TRBV4-1 and TRBJ2-1; 9 bases agree with TRBD2. The CDR3 has 15 amino acids. V gave up 1 base and J gave up 7 bases; unmatched junction bases: 5. The V gene's germline CDR1 is MGHRA and CDR2 YSYEKL. The chain's CDR3 is CASSQVAGGGNEQFF. CDR3 coding DNA: TGCGCCAGCAGCCAAGTGGCGGGGGGGGGAAATGAGCAGTTCTTC.

The rearrangement uses TRBV7-9 and TRBJ2-7; perhaps TRBD2 as D (6 bases). CDR1 and CDR2 from the germline V gene are SEHNR and FQNEAQ (reference sequence). This CDR3 contains 15 residues. Trimming took 1 base from V and 6 from J, leaving 16 bases between them. In DNA form, the CDR3 reads TGTGCCAGCAGCTTAGGGCGGGGCAGGACCGTCGAGCAGTACTTC. Its translation is CASSLGRGRTVEQYF.

The genes are TRBV7-2 and TRBJ1-5; 9 nucleotides align to TRBD1. CDR3 length: 14 residues. The germline V gene encodes CDR1 SGHTA and CDR2 FQGNSA. V dropped 5 bases and J dropped 4; count of bases not matched to a gene: 3. The CDR3 protein is CASSPGQGNQPQHF. The DNA of the CDR3 is TGTGCCAGCAGCCCGGGACAGGGTAATCAGCCCCAGCATTTT.

The rearrangement links TRBV4-2 to TRBJ2-3, with D tentatively TRBD1 (7 bases). CDR3 size: 16 residues. Germline-derived CDR1 and CDR2 are LGHNA and YNFKEQ. Trimming took off 4 bases at V and 0 bases at J, with 14 bases between the two ends. This CDR3 is CASSPGGTESTDTQYF. The DNA of the CDR3 is TGTGCCAGCAGCCCGGGCGGGACAGAGAGCACAGATACGCAGTATTTT.

The chain joins TRBV5-6 to TRBJ1-1, with a possible D match to TRBD1 (6 bases). V lost 3 bases, J lost 4 bases, and 19 bases lay in between. The germline V gene encodes CDR1 SGHDT and CDR2 YYEEEE. The CDR3 extends over 16 amino acids. The CDR3 region has the DNA TGTGCCAGCAGCTCCGGAGGGCCGGGGGCGGTCACTGAAGCTTTCTTT. Residues: CASSSGGPGAVTEAFF.

The chain combines TRBV6-1 with TRBJ1-2, with 9 bases fitting TRBD1. There are 14 residues in the CDR3. V shed 5 bases, J shed 8 bases, and the junction held 9 bases outside the gene matches. CDR1 and CDR2 (germline): MNHNS, SASEGT. CDR3 sequence (DNA): TGTGCCAGCAGTTTGGACAGGGGATCGCCGGGCTACACCTTC. It translates to CASSLDRGSPGYTF.

The chain is built from TRBV10-3 and TRBJ2-5; TRBD2 matches at 7 bases. Per germline, CDR1 ENHRY and CDR2 SYGVKD. The J segment lost 2 bases and the V segment lost 8 bases, leaving 2 bases of the junction unmatched. The CDR3 runs 12 residues. The DNA for the CDR3 is TGTGCCATCGGGGGGGGACAAGAGACCCAGTACTTC. It codes for CAIGGGQETQYF.

CDR3 protein: CASRGVGTQNSPLHF. In nucleotides, the CDR3 is TGTGCCAGCCGGGGGGTGGGGACACAGAATTCACCCCTCCACTTT. The chain employs TRBV11-2 and TRBJ1-6, with TRBD1 as a possible D gene (6 bases). V was clipped by 8 bases and J by 7 bases, with 18 bases between them. CDR1 is SGHAT, CDR2 FQNNGV, per germline. This CDR3 has 15 residues.

This chain links TRBV7-2 with TRBJ2-7; D is possibly TRBD1 or TRBD2 (5 bases each). The germline gives CDR1 SGHTA, CDR2 FQGNSA. The germline V and J ends were trimmed by 3 bases and 3 bases, with 9 bases remaining between them. This CDR3 comprises 13 residues. The CDR3 nucleotides are TGTGCCAGCAGCTTTGTGAGGGGCTACGAGCAGTACTTC. As protein: CASSFVRGYEQYF.

The chain carries TRBV10-3 and TRBJ2-7; no clear D gene. This CDR3 contains 15 residues. The V end lost 0 bases, the J end lost 3 bases, and 12 bases lay between the germline ends. Germline V CDR1 and CDR2: ENHRY, SYGVKD. As DNA, the CDR3 is TGTGCCATCAGTGAGTCGGACCGATCCTACTACGAGCAGTACTTC. The encoded protein is CAISESDRSYYEQYF.

This clone occurred once. V gene TRBV5-8 combines with J gene TRBJ1-1, with D unresolved. This CDR3 region has 13 residues. Trimming removed 0 bases at V and 4 bases at J, with 7 bases between. Germline CDR1 SGHTS, CDR2 YDEGEE. The CDR3 protein is CASSLERGTEAFF. CDR3 bases: TGTGCCAGCAGCTTGGAGCGGGGCACTGAAGCTTTCTTT.

This chain links TRBV7-9 with TRBJ2-7, with D possibly being TRBD1 (6 bases). The CDR3 totals 13 residues. CDR1 is SEHNR and CDR2 is FQNEAQ in the germline V gene (reference sequence). Trimming pared 1 base from V and 4 bases from J, leaving 8 bases between. CDR3 protein: CASSLGQVYEQYF. CDR3 sequence (DNA): TGTGCCAGCAGCTTAGGACAGGTATACGAGCAGTACTTC.

This clone was seen just once. V is TRBV5-8 and J is TRBJ1-5; D perhaps matches TRBD1 (6 bases). This CDR3 spans 15 amino acids. V was cut by 0 bases and J by 6 bases, with 13 bases left in between. Germline V gives CDR1 SGHTS, CDR2 YDEGEE. The CDR3, as DNA: TGTGCCAGCAGCTTGGGGGTGACAGGTCTTCAGCCCCAGCATTTT. Translating gives CASSLGVTGLQPQHF.

The rearrangement uses TRBV19 and TRBJ1-4; D ambiguous. Per germline, CDR1 LNHDA and CDR2 SQIVND (reference sequence). The CDR3 is made up of 15 amino acids. Trimming pared 7 bases from V and 0 bases from J, leaving 12 bases between. This CDR3 reads CASNSPGATNEKLFF. The CDR3 nucleotides read TGTGCCAGTAACTCTCCGGGTGCAACTAATGAAAAACTGTTTTTT.

A remark on this clone: The same CDR3 also results from other DNA sequences found in this sample. CDR3 sequence reads: CAWSRQSSYNSPLHF. CDR3 sequence (DNA): TGTGCCTGGAGTAGGCAGAGCTCCTATAATTCACCCCTCCACTTT. The J gene is TRBJ1-6, the V gene TRBV30, with unresolved D. Germline V gene data show CDR1 as GTSNPN and CDR2 as SVGIG (reference sequence). The CDR3 has 15 amino acids. Trimming pared 2 bases from V and 0 bases from J, leaving 8 bases between.

This clone was detected only a few times. This chain uses TRBV2 with TRBJ2-7; no clear D. Trimming took 6 bases from V and 5 from J, leaving 14 bases between them. The CDR3 consists of 13 residues. Per germline, CDR1 SNHLY and CDR2 FYNNEI. CDR3 DNA sequence: TGTGCCAGCAGCCGAAGGATCCGGGACGAGCAGTACTTC. Translating it yields CASSRRIRDEQYF.

CDR3 protein: CASSLGKVEKLFF. The CDR3 DNA sequence: TGTGCCAGCAGCTTAGGAAAAGTGGAAAAACTGTTTTTT. This chain joins TRBV7-6 and TRBJ1-4; D is uncertain. With 1 base removed from V and 8 bases from J, the gap between germline ends came to 8 bases. CDR3 size: 13 residues. CDR1 and CDR2 from the germline V gene are SGHVS and FNYEAQ.

This clone was observed a few times. V and J are TRBV19 and TRBJ1-2; TRBD1 might be the D (6 bases). The CDR3 is 14 amino acids. Per the germline V gene, CDR1 is LNHDA and CDR2 is SQIVND (reference sequence). V was trimmed by 3 bases and J by 0 bases, leaving 8 bases between them. The CDR3 DNA reads TGTGCCAGTAGTATCCAGGGGACTAACTATGGCTACACCTTC. Its protein product is CASSIQGTNYGYTF.

V usage is TRBV29-1 and J usage is TRBJ2-3, with no clear D. Trimming pared 0 bases from V and 5 bases from J, leaving 6 bases between. The CDR3 spans 12 residues. Germline V CDR1 and CDR2: SQVTM, ANQGSEA. The CDR3 reads CSVEEHEDTQYF. DNA of the CDR3: TGCAGCGTTGAAGAGCACGAAGATACGCAGTATTTT.